Shown below are 8 T cell receptor beta chains from a single sample sequenced in a study of blood T cells in healthy people across ages. A second PCR of 7 to 11 cycles used a sample-barcoded 5' primer and a J-beta primer mix. TCRdb redid the calling of the 5' RACE reads with MiXCR, one entry per CDR3 protein. The table shows 710,000 or so distinct CDR3 sequences, with roughly 32% occurring only once. Sequenced sample: blood. All receptors come from a woman older than 75 in good health.

Ten or more counts support this clonotype. The chain couples TRBV6-6 to TRBJ2-3; TRBD2 is a possible D gene (6 bases). V lost 0 bases, J lost 6 bases, and 13 bases lay in between. The CDR3 extends over 15 amino acids. Per germline, CDR1 MNHNY and CDR2 SVGAGI (reference sequence). CDR3 protein: CASSYSGGREDTQYF. In DNA form, the CDR3 reads TGTGCCAGCAGTTACTCCGGGGGACGGGAGGATACGCAGTATTTT.

The J gene is TRBJ1-2, the V gene TRBV30; no clear D gene. Trimming left V 0 bases short and J 6 bases short, with 14 bases between. Germline assignment: CDR1 GTSNPN and CDR2 SVGIG (reference sequence). The CDR3 spans 14 residues. For the CDR3, the DNA is TGTGCCTGGAGTGTACGCCAGTGGAAGGATGGCTACACCTTC. Translating gives CAWSVRQWKDGYTF.

As to this clonotype: One base away lies a much larger clone, so this may be a sequencing read error. The chain carries TRBV6-5 and TRBJ2-5; 12 bases agree with TRBD2. The assigned J gene may be wrong: the sequence end matches TRBJ2-7 better. The CDR3 sequence is 17 residues long. The V gene's germline CDR1 is MNHEY and CDR2 SVGAGI. DNA of the CDR3: TGTACCAGCAGTCTACGACTAGCGGGGGCGAGAAATTACGAGCAGTACTTC. This codes for CTSSLRLAGARNYEQYF.

This chain links TRBV6-5 with TRBJ2-6; 10 bases match TRBD1. Unmatched junction bases numbered 5, after V lost 8 bases and J lost 4 bases. Germline CDR1 is MNHEY and CDR2 is SVGAGI. The CDR3 spans 15 residues. The CDR3 region is CASRDRGTGANVLTF. As DNA, the CDR3 is TGTGCCAGCCGGGACAGGGGAACAGGGGCCAACGTCCTGACTTTC.

The genes are TRBV7-8 and TRBJ1-5; D remains unclear. Trimming pared 1 base from V and 1 base from J, leaving 14 bases between. The CDR3 contains 17 residues. Germline loops: CDR1 SGHVS, CDR2 FQNEAQ. The chain's CDR3 is CASSLGARRESNQPQHF. CDR3 nucleotides: TGTGCCAGCAGCTTAGGGGCACGACGAGAGAGCAATCAGCCCCAGCATTTT.

This clonotype was picked up many times. The genes are TRBV9 and TRBJ2-2; D ambiguous. Trimming took 0 bases from V and 4 from J, leaving 7 bases between them. The CDR3 length is 14 residues. The germline V gene has CDR1 SGDLS and CDR2 YYNGEE. CDR3 residues: CASSVVPGTGELFF. The CDR3 nucleotides are TGTGCCAGCAGCGTAGTCCCGGGCACCGGGGAGCTGTTTTTT.

This chain links TRBV20-1 with TRBJ2-1, with TRBD2 as a possible D gene (6 bases). Germline loops: CDR1 DFQATT, CDR2 SNEGSKA (reference sequence). Between the trimmed V and J ends, which lost 6 bases and 12 bases, there was a span of 18 bases. This CDR3 is 12 amino acids long. CDR3: CSAGGPVGGQFF. CDR3 bases: TGCAGTGCCGGAGGGCCCGTTGGAGGGCAGTTCTTC.

The chain is built from TRBV15 and TRBJ2-1; 7 nucleotides line up with TRBD1. V lost 3 bases, J lost 4 bases, and 3 bases stayed unmatched. CDR1 is LNHNV and CDR2 is YYDKDF in the germline V gene (reference sequence). There are 14 residues in the CDR3. CDR3 amino acids: CATSRRGQYNEQFF. CDR3 in DNA: TGTGCCACCAGCAGGAGGGGACAGTACAATGAGCAGTTCTTC.